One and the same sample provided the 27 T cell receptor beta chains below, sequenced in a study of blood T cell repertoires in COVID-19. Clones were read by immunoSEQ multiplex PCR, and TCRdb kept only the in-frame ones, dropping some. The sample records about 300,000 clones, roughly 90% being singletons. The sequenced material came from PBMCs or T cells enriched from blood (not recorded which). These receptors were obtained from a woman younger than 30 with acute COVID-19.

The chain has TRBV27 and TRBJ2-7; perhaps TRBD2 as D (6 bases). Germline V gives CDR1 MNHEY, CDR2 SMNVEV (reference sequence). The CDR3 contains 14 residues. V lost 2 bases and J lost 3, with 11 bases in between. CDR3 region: CASSLRAGLYEQYF. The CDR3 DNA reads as TGTGCCAGCAGTTTAAGGGCGGGGCTCTACGAGCAGTACTTC.

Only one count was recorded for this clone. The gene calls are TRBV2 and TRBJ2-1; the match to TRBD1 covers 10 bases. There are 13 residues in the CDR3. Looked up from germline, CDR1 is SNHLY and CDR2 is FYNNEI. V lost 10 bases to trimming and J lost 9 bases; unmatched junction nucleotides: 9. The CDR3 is CANGQGVYGEQFF. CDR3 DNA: TGTGCCAACGGACAGGGGGTCTACGGTGAGCAGTTCTTC.

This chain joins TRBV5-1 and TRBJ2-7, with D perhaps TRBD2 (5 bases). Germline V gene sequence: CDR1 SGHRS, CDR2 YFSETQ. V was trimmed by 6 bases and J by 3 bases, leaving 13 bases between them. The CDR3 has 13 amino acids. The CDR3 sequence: CASKGGFGYEQYF. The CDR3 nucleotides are TGCGCCAGCAAAGGCGGGTTCGGCTACGAGCAGTACTTC.

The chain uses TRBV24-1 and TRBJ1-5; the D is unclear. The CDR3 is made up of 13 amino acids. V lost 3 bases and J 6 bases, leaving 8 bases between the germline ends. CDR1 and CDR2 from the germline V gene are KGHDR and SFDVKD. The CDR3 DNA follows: TGTGCCACCAGTGATGGCTCTGTTCAGCCCCAGCATTTT. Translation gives CATSDGSVQPQHF.

CDR3 nucleotides: TGTGCCAGCAGCTTAAGCAGGGGGGTCGGATTTGACACTGAAGCTTTCTTT. Its translation is CASSLSRGVGFDTEAFF. The chain has TRBV7-6 and TRBJ1-1; 7 bases line up with TRBD1. J lost 3 bases, V lost 2 bases, and 12 bases had no gene match. This CDR3 region has 17 residues. The V gene's germline CDR1 is SGHVS and CDR2 FNYEAQ.

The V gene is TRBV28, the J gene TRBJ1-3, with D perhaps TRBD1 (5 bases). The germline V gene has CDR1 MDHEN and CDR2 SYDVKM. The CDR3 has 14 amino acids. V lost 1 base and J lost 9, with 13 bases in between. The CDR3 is CASSLSYRMGTIYF. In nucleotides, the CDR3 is TGTGCCAGCAGTTTATCCTACAGGATGGGCACCATATATTTT.

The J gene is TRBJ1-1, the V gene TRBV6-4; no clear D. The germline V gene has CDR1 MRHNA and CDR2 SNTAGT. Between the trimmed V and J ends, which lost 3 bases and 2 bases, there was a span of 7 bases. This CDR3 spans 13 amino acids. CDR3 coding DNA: TGTGCCAGCAGTGAACAGTCAAACACTGAAGCTTTCTTT. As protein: CASSEQSNTEAFF.

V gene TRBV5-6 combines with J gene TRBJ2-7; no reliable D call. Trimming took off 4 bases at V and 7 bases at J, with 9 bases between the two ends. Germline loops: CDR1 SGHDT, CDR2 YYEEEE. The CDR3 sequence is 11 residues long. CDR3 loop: CASSSSWEQYF. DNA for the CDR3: TGTGCCAGCAGCAGTAGTTGGGAGCAGTACTTC.

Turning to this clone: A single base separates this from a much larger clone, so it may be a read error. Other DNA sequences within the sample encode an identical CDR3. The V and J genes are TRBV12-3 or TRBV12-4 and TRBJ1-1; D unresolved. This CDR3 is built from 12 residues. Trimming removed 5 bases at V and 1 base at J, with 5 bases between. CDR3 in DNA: TGTGCCAGCAGTCTGAGGAACACTGAAGCTTTCTTT. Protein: CASSLRNTEAFF.

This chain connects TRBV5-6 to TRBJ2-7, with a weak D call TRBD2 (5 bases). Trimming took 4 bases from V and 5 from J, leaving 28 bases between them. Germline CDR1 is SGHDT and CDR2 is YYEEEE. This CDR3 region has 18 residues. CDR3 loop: CASSIGTHPGPQRDEQYF. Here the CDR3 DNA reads TGTGCCAGCAGCATAGGCACGCACCCGGGCCCTCAGAGGGACGAGCAGTACTTC.

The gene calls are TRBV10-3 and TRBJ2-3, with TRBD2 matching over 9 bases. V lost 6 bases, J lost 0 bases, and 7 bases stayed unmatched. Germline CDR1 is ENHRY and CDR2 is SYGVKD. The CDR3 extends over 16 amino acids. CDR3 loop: CAISRLAATSTDTQYF. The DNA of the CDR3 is TGTGCCATCAGCCGACTAGCGGCCACTAGCACAGATACGCAGTATTTT.

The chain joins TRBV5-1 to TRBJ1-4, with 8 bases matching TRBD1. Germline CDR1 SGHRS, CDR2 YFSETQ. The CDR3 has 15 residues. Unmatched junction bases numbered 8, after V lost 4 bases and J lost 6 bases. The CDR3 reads CASSPGQGGDEKLFF. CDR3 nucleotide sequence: TGCGCCAGCAGCCCTGGACAGGGAGGGGATGAAAAACTGTTTTTT.

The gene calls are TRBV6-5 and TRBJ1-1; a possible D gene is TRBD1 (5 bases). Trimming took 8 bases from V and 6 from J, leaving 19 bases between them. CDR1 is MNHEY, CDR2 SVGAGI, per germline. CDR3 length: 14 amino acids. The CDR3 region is CASFNGGTVPEAFF. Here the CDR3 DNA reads TGTGCCAGCTTCAACGGGGGTACAGTCCCTGAAGCTTTCTTT.

CDR3: CAATPGTTYSNQPQHF. The CDR3 nucleotides are TGTGCCGCAACCCCCGGGACAACTTATAGCAATCAGCCCCAGCATTTT. The chain carries TRBV28 and TRBJ1-5; perhaps TRBD1 as D (6 bases). Germline V gene data show CDR1 as MDHEN and CDR2 as SYDVKM. The V and J ends lost 11 bases and 0 bases respectively, with 20 bases between them. This CDR3 is 16 amino acids long.

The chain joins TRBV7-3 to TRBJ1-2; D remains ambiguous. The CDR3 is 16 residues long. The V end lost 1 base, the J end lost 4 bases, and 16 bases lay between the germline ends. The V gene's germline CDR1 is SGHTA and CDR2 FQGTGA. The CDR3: CASSLKEGILLYGYTF. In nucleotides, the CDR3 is TGTGCCAGCAGCTTAAAGGAGGGCATCCTCCTCTATGGCTACACCTTC. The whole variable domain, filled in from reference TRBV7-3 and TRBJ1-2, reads GAGVSQTPSNKVTEKGKYVELRCDPISGHTALYWYRQSLGQGPEFLIYFQGTGAADDSGLPNDRFFAVRPEGSVSTLKIQRTERGDSAVYLCASSLKEGILLYGYTFGSGTRLTVV.

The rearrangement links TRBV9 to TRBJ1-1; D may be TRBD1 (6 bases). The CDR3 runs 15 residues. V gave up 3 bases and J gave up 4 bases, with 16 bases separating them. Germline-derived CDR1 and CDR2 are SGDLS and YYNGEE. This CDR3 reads CASSADRRSGTEAFF. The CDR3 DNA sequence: TGTGCCAGCAGCGCGGACAGACGCTCGGGCACTGAAGCTTTCTTT.

The CDR3 DNA is TGCGCCAGCAGCTCAAGGGGCACAGGCCTTGAAGCTTTCTTT. It yields the protein CASSSRGTGLEAFF. The genes are TRBV5-1 and TRBJ1-1; the D gene is possibly TRBD1 (5 bases). CDR1 is SGHRS, CDR2 YFSETQ, per germline. Deletions cut 3 bases from V and 7 bases from J, with 16 bases between. CDR3 size: 14 residues.

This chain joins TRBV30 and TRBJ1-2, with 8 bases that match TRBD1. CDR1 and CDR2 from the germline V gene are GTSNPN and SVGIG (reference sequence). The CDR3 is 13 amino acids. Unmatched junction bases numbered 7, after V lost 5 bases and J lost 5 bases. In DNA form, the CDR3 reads TGTGCCTGGCGATACCAGGGGGCGTATGGCTACACCTTC. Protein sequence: CAWRYQGAYGYTF.

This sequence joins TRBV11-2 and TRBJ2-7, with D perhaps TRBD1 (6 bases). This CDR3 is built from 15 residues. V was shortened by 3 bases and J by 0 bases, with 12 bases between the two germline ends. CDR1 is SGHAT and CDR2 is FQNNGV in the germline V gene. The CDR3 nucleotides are TGTGCCAGCAGCTTCGGACAGATTACCTCCTACGAGCAGTACTTC. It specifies CASSFGQITSYEQYF.

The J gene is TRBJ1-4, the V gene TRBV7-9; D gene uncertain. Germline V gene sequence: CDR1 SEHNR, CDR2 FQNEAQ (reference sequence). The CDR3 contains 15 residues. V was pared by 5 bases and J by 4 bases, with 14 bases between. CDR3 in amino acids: CASSQIANLNEKLFF. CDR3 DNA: TGTGCCAGCAGCCAGATAGCCAACCTTAATGAAAAACTGTTTTTT. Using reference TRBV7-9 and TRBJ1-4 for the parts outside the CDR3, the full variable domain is DTGVSQNPRHKITKRGQNVTFRCDPISEHNRLYWYRQTLGQGPEFLTYFQNEAQLEKSRLLSDRFSAERPKGSFSTLEIQRTEQGDSAMYLCASSQIANLNEKLFFGSGTQLSVL.

The CDR3 bases are TGTGCCAGCAGAACCCTAGCGGGAGGGTTAGCAGATACGCAGTATTTT. Protein: CASRTLAGGLADTQYF. The chain links TRBV28 to TRBJ2-3; 12 bases match TRBD2. The CDR3 has 16 amino acids. V gave up 6 bases and J gave up 4 bases; unmatched junction bases: 8. CDR1 is MDHEN, CDR2 SYDVKM, per germline.

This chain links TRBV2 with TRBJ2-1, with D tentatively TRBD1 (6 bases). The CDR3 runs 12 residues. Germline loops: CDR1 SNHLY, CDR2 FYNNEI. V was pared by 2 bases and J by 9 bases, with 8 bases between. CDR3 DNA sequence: TGTGCCAGCAGTGAAAGAGGGGGTGAGCAGTTCTTC. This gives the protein CASSERGGEQFF. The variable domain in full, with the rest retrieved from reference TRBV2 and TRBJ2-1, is EPEVTQTPSHQVTQMGQEVILRCVPISNHLYFYWYRQILGQKVEFLVSFYNNEISEKSEIFDDQFSVERPDGSNFTLKIRSTKLEDSAMYFCASSERGGEQFFGPGTRLTVL.

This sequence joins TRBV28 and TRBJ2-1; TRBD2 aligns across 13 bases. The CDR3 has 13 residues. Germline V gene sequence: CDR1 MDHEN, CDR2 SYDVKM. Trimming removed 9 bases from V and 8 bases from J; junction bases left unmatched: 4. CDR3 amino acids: CASWTSGRYEQFF. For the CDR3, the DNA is TGTGCCAGTTGGACTAGCGGGAGATATGAGCAGTTCTTC.

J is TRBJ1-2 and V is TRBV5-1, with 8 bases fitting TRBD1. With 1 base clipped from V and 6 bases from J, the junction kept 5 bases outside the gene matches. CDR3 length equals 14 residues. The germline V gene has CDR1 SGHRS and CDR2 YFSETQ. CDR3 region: CASSLPGGKNGYTF. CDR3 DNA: TGCGCCAGCAGCTTGCCAGGGGGCAAGAATGGCTACACCTTC.

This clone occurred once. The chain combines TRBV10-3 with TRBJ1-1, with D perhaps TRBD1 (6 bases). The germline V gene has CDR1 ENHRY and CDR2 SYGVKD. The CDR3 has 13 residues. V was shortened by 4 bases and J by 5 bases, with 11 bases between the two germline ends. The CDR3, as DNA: TGTGCCATCAGTGGGCAGGGGCCGACTGAAGCTTTCTTT. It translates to CAISGQGPTEAFF.

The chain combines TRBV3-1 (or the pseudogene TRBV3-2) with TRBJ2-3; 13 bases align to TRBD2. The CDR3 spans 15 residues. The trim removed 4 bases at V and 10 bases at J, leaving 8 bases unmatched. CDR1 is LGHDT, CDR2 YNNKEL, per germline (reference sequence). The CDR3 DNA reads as TGTGCCAGCAGCCGACTAGCGGGAGGCCAGGGGGCGCAGTATTTT. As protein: CASSRLAGGQGAQYF.

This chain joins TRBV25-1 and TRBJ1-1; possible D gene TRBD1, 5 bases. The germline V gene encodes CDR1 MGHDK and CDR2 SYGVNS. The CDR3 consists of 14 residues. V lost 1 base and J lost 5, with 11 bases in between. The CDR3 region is CASSEWGPGTEAFF. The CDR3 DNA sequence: TGTGCCAGCAGTGAATGGGGCCCTGGGACTGAAGCTTTCTTT. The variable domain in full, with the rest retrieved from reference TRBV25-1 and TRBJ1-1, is EADIYQTPRYLVIGTGKKITLECSQTMGHDKMYWYQQDPGMELHLIHYSYGVNSTEKGDLSSESTVSRIRTEHFPLTLESARPSHTSQYLCASSEWGPGTEAFFGQGTRLTVV.